Presented here are 2 T cell receptor beta chains from one specimen sequenced in a study of blood T cell repertoires in COVID-19. The method was immunoSEQ multiplex PCR; TCRdb's version includes in-frame clones alone and lacks a portion of them. The sample shows just over 250,000 clones, about 87% of them seen only once. Material for sequencing was peripheral blood. These receptors were collected from a man aged 60 to 69 who had recovered from COVID-19.

This clone has a single count. This rearrangement joins TRBV7-9 to TRBJ1-6, with 9 bases identical to TRBD1. Germline lookup yields CDR1 SEHNR and CDR2 FQNEAQ (reference sequence). The CDR3 has 15 residues. V lost 1 base and J lost 7; bases outside the gene matches: 2. CDR3 sequence reads: CASSLVGQGNSPLHF. CDR3 bases: TGTGCCAGCAGCTTAGTTGGACAGGGGAATTCACCCCTCCACTTT.

This clone turned up a few times. The V call is TRBV11-2, the J call TRBJ2-1, with D unclear. Germline V gene lookup returns CDR1 SGHAT and CDR2 FQNNGV. Trimming stripped 0 bases from V and 7 bases from J, with 10 bases between. The CDR3 covers 14 residues. CDR3 nucleotide sequence: TGTGCCAGCAGCTTAGACACAGTATCGAATGAGCAGTTCTTC. Translation gives CASSLDTVSNEQFF.